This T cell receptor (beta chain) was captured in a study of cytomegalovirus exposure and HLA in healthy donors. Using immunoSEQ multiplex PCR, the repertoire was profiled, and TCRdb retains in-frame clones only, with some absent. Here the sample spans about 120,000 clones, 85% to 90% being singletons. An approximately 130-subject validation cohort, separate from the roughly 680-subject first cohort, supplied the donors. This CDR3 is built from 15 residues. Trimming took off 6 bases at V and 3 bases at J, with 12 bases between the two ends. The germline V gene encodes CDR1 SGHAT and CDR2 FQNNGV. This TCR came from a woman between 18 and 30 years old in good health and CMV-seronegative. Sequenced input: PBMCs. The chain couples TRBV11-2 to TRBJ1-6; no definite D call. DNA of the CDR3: TGTGCCAGCAGGGCCCGGGATCGCTATAATTCACCCCTCCACTTT. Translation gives CASRARDRYNSPLHF.